Reported below is one T cell receptor beta chain. V dropped 7 bases and J dropped 4 bases, with 11 bases sitting between them. Germline V CDR1 and CDR2: MNHEY, SVGEGT. The CDR3 has 13 amino acids. This entry belongs to a study of blood T cell repertoires in COVID-19. About the research overall: T cells, B-cell-depleted T cells, or PBMCs supplied cDNA or gDNA.

As originally analysed: Cell counts per sample came from amplifying reference gene primers. Data came from immunoSEQ multiplex PCR; TCRdb stores just in-frame clones and leaves some out. The V and J calls and clone size are taken from that table; D and trimming were inferred from the DNA. The top ten hold 2.5% to 3% of the sample, which has 250,000 to 300,000 clones, 81% seen once. The origin of this receptor is a woman aged 60 to 75 with active or convalescent COVID-19. The sequenced sample was peripheral blood. V usage is TRBV6-2 or TRBV6-3 and J usage is TRBJ2-1, with D uncertain. The CDR3 is CASTPTPYNEQFF. The CDR3 DNA reads TGTGCCAGCACCCCGACTCCGTACAATGAGCAGTTCTTC.